This TCR beta chain was recorded in a study of OX40 agonist ivuxolimab in advanced cancers. The CDR3 has 16 amino acids. V lost 5 bases and J lost 0, with 14 bases in between. From germline, CDR1 is MNHNS and CDR2 SASEGT. Patients were excluded for autoimmune disease history or systemic immunosuppression. Only in-frame clones appear in the TCRdb table, and some are missing; sequencing was by immunoSEQ multiplex PCR. Among more than 65,000 clones listed, roughly 82% were seen once. The material sequenced was CD4+ or CD8+ T cells sorted from blood, taken in a trial of the OX40 agonist ivuxolimab. The chain recombines TRBV6-1 with TRBJ1-5; maybe TRBD1 (6 bases). This TCR derives from an adult with an advanced solid tumor such as melanoma, head and neck, liver or kidney cancer. The CDR3 region has the DNA TGTGCCAGCAGTAAAGACAGGACTTATAGCAATCAGCCCCAGCATTTT. Encoded protein: CASSKDRTYSNQPQHF.